This TCR beta chain is drawn from a study of blood T cell repertoires in COVID-19. Study context: Acute and convalescent COVID-19 specimens originated in the United States, Italy and Spain. T cells, B-cell-depleted T cells, or PBMCs supplied cDNA or gDNA.

Enrolment of Seattle patients took place during active infection, and they were followed longitudinally. The authors' processing: Estimation of nucleated cell counts was performed using reference gene primer amplification. The data were produced by immunoSEQ multiplex PCR, yet TCRdb's version contains in-frame clones alone and is incomplete. V, J and clone size derive from that table, while D and trimming were established from the DNA sequence. Of about 160,000 clones detected, roughly 81% appear once; the ten largest clones hold approximately 5.4%. The sequencing sample was made of peripheral blood. The sequence derives from a woman aged 50 to 60 with COVID-19, enrolled during active disease.

The CDR3 loop is CASSQVPAQAGEQYF. The CDR3 DNA reads as TGTGCCAGCAGCCAAGTCCCGGCTCAGGCGGGCGAGCAGTACTTC. This rearrangement joins TRBV3-1 (or the pseudogene TRBV3-2) to TRBJ2-7, with D possibly matching TRBD2 (5 bases). V was pared by 1 base and J by 6 bases, with 16 bases between. The CDR3 consists of 15 residues. Germline-derived CDR1 and CDR2 are LGHDT and YNNKEL (reference sequence).